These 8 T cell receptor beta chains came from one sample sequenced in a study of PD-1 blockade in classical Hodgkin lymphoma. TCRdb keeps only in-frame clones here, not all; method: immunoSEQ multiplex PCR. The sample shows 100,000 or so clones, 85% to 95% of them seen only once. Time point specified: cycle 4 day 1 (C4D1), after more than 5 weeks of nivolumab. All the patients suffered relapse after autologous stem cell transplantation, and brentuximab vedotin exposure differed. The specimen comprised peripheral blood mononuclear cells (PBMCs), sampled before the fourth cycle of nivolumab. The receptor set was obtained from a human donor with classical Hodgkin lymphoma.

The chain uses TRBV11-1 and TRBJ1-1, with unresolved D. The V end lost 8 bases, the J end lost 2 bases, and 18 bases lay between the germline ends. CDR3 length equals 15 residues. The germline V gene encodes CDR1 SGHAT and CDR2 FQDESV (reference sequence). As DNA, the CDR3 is TGTGCCAGCCTTGACATTTTCCAACCCAACACTGAAGCTTTCTTT. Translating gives CASLDIFQPNTEAFF.

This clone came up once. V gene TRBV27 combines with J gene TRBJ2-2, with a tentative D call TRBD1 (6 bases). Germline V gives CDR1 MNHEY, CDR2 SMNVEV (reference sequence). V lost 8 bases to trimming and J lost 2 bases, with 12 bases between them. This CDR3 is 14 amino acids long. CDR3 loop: CASEWTANTGELFF. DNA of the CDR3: TGTGCCAGCGAGTGGACAGCCAACACCGGGGAGCTGTTTTTT.

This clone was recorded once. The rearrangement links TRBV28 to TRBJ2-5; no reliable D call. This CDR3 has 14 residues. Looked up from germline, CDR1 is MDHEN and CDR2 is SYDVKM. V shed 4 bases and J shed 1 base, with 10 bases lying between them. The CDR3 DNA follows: TGTGCCAGCAGTTCGACAAGGCCCCAAGAGACCCAGTACTTC. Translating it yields CASSSTRPQETQYF.

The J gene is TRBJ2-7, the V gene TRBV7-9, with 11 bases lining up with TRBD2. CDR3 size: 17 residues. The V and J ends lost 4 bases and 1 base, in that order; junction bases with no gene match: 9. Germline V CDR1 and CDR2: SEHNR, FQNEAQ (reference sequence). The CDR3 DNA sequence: TGTGCCAGCAGCTCCCTTTCTAGCGGGAGGAAGTCCTACGAGCAGTACTTC. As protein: CASSSLSSGRKSYEQYF.

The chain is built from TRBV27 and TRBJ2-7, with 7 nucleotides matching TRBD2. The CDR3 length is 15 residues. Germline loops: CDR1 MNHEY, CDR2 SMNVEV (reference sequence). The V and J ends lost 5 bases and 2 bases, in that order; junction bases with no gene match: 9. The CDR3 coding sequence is TGTGCCAGCAGTGGGGAGGGAGGGAATCCCTACGAGCAGTACTTC. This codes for CASSGEGGNPYEQYF.

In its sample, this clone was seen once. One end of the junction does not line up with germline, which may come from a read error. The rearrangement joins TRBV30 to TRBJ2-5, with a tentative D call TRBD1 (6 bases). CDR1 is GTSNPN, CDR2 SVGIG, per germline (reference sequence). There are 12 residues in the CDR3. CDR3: CGVAGERETQYF. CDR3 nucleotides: TGCGGCGTAGCAGGGGAGAGGGAGACCCAGTACTTC.

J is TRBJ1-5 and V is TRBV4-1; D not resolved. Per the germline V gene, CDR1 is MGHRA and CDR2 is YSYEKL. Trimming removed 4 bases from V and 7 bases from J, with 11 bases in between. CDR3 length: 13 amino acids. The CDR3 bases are TGCGCCAGCAGCCTCCGATCGGAGCAGCCCCAGCATTTT. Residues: CASSLRSEQPQHF.

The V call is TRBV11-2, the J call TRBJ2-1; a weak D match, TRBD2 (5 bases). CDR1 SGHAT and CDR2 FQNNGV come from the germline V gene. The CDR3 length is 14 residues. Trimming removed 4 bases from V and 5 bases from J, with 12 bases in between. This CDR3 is CASSSIGGHNEQFF. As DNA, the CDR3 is TGTGCCAGCAGCTCGATCGGCGGGCACAATGAGCAGTTCTTC. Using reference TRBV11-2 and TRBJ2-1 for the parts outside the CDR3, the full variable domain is EAGVAQSPRYKIIEKRQSVAFWCNPISGHATLYWYQQILGQGPKLLIQFQNNGVVDDSQLPKDRFSAERLKGVDSTLKIQPAKLEDSAVYLCASSSIGGHNEQFFGPGTRLTVL.